The T cell receptor beta chain under discussion was sequenced for a study of blood T cell repertoires in COVID-19. Study at large: The United States, Italy and Spain provided the acute and convalescent COVID-19 samples. T cells, B-cell-depleted T cells, or PBMCs supplied cDNA or gDNA.

In its sample, this clone was seen once. Source study methods: Amplifying reference gene primers gave estimates of nucleated cell counts. TCRdb keeps only in-frame clones here, not all; method: immunoSEQ multiplex PCR. V, J and clone size are those of that table, while D and trimming were read from the DNA. The sample records fewer than 500,000 clones, around 88% being singletons. Germline CDR1 and CDR2: MDHEN and SYDVKM. V was pared by 8 bases and J by 2 bases, with 12 bases between. This CDR3 contains 13 residues. The specimen sequenced was peripheral blood. The TCR comes from a woman in her thirties with acute or convalescent COVID-19. The chain is built from TRBV28 and TRBJ1-1; unclear D gene. The CDR3 reads CASSRHGNTEAFF. CDR3 DNA sequence: TGTGCCAGCTCTAGGCACGGAAACACTGAAGCTTTCTTT.